This TCR beta chain was found in a study of beta chain features in type 1 diabetes. Cells sorted by CD45RO/CCR7/CD25/CD127/CD95/CD27 comprised CD4+ naive, central memory, regulatory and stem cell-like memory cells. Study-level points and caveats: When Type 1 diabetes patients were examined, their TCRB CDR3s proved moderately but significantly shorter in all four CD4+ subsets. In type 1 diabetes patients, VDJ junctions had fewer insertions; deletions at these junctions were more frequent. Whether TCRB rearrangement is influenced by HLA type went unresolved here.

V gave up 5 bases and J gave up 4 bases; unmatched junction bases: 7. This CDR3 contains 16 residues. Germline V gives CDR1 SGHTA, CDR2 FQGNSA. The entirety of the isolated RNA underwent reverse transcription, so expressed TCRB transcripts were sequenced. The study sequenced naive, central memory and regulatory T cell samples to an average of about 3.5 million reads. TCRdb keeps only in-frame clones here, not all; method: immunoSEQ multiplex PCR. The sample carries under 350,000 clones, 14% recorded once. A note on this clone: The antigen remains undetermined.

The TCR sequence derives from a man aged 30 to 39 with type 1 diabetes. The sample taken for sequencing was naive CD4+ T cells from blood. The rearrangement links TRBV7-2 to TRBJ2-7, with 14 bases lining up with TRBD2. CDR3: CASSRLAGGLYYEQYF. The DNA of the CDR3 is TGTGCCAGCAGCCGACTAGCGGGAGGGCTCTATTACGAGCAGTACTTC.